The 27 T cell receptor beta chains below all came from one sample that was sequenced in a study of OX40 agonist ivuxolimab in advanced cancers. Sequencing used immunoSEQ multiplex PCR; TCRdb keeps in-frame clones, though not all of them. The sample consists of about 73,000 clones, almost 90% of them appearing once. The sequenced sample was CD4+ or CD8+ T cells sorted from blood, obtained in a trial of the OX40 agonist ivuxolimab. These receptors came from an adult with an advanced solid tumor such as melanoma, head and neck, liver or kidney cancer.

The CDR3 DNA follows: TGTGCCAGCTCACCACTTCAGTCTAGCGGGGGAGATGAGCAGTTCTTC. It is translated as CASSPLQSSGGDEQFF. The V gene is TRBV18, the J gene TRBJ2-1; 10 bases match TRBD2. The V gene's germline CDR1 is KGHSH and CDR2 LQKENI. This CDR3 is built from 16 residues. V lost 1 base to trimming and J lost 8 bases; unmatched junction nucleotides: 8.

The rearrangement links TRBV7-3 to TRBJ2-7, with D uncertain. The V gene's germline CDR1 is SGHTA and CDR2 FQGTGA. V lost 5 bases and J 2 bases, leaving 13 bases between the germline ends. The CDR3 has 14 residues. CDR3 sequence (DNA): TGTGCCAGCAGCCAGGCCGGACCACCCTACGAGCAGTACTTC. Encoded protein: CASSQAGPPYEQYF.

In regard to this clone: A read error may account for a junction end that differs from germline. The V gene is TRBV7-2, the J gene TRBJ1-6; D ambiguous. There are 12 residues in the CDR3. The germline V gene encodes CDR1 SGHTA and CDR2 FQGNSA. The CDR3 reads CASSLYKSPLHF. The CDR3 DNA sequence: TGTGCCAGCAGCTTATATAAGTCACCCCTCCACTTT.

The V and J genes are TRBV5-1 and TRBJ1-2; D remains ambiguous. CDR1 SGHRS and CDR2 YFSETQ come from the germline V gene. Trimming left V 0 bases short and J 5 bases short, with 11 bases between. The CDR3 covers 14 residues. The CDR3 is CASSLEGRRYGYTF. CDR3 in DNA: TGCGCCAGCAGCTTGGAGGGCAGAAGATATGGCTACACCTTC.

V is TRBV25-1 and J is TRBJ2-7; D might be TRBD2 (5 bases). CDR1 and CDR2 from the germline V gene are MGHDK and SYGVNS. CDR3 length: 10 amino acids. The V gene lost 6 bases and the J gene lost 7 bases, with 7 bases spanning the gap. CDR3 residues: CASSPGEQYF. In nucleotides, the CDR3 is TGTGCCAGCAGCCCGGGGGAGCAGTACTTC.

This clone was detected once. V and J are TRBV7-8 and TRBJ1-1; the D is unclear. Trimming pared 5 bases from V and 1 base from J, leaving 11 bases between. The germline V gene encodes CDR1 SGHVS and CDR2 FQNEAQ. This CDR3 region has 14 residues. CDR3 sequence reads: CASSLGPANTEAFF. CDR3 sequence (DNA): TGTGCCAGCAGCCTGGGCCCAGCGAACACTGAAGCTTTCTTT.

This chain uses TRBV7-2 with TRBJ2-1; D could derive from TRBD1 or TRBD2 (5 bases each). CDR1 and CDR2 (germline): SGHTA, FQGNSA. The CDR3 covers 14 residues. V lost 3 bases and J 6 bases, leaving 12 bases between the germline ends. The DNA for the CDR3 is TGTGCCAGCAGCTTTGGGACCCCCCTCAATGAGCAGTTCTTC. It specifies CASSFGTPLNEQFF.

The chain combines TRBV19 with TRBJ2-7; 8 bases line up with TRBD1. Germline-derived CDR1 and CDR2 are LNHDA and SQIVND (reference sequence). The CDR3 is 15 amino acids. Trimming took 0 bases from V and 5 from J; bases not matched to a gene: 6. The CDR3 nucleotides read TGTGCCAGTAGTATAGACCCGCAGGGGGCTAACGAGCAGTACTTC. It yields the protein CASSIDPQGANEQYF.

This rearrangement joins TRBV11-2 to TRBJ2-5, with a tentative D call TRBD1 (5 bases). The CDR3 consists of 15 residues. Trimming pared 5 bases from V and 2 bases from J, leaving 15 bases between. The germline gives CDR1 SGHAT, CDR2 FQNNGV. The CDR3 DNA is TGTGCCAGCAGCCTAGGTGCAGGGAATCAAGAGACCCAGTACTTC. It encodes CASSLGAGNQETQYF. Together with reference TRBV11-2 and TRBJ2-5, the CDR3 gives the full variable domain: EAGVAQSPRYKIIEKRQSVAFWCNPISGHATLYWYQQILGQGPKLLIQFQNNGVVDDSQLPKDRFSAERLKGVDSTLKIQPAKLEDSAVYLCASSLGAGNQETQYFGPGTRLLVL.

The J gene is TRBJ2-2, the V gene TRBV5-1; 7 bases agree with TRBD1. Germline V lookup: CDR1 SGHRS, CDR2 YFSETQ. V shed 3 bases, J shed 1 base, and the junction held 3 bases outside the gene matches. The CDR3 totals 15 residues. CDR3 protein: CASSSRQGNTGELFF. The CDR3 nucleotides read TGCGCCAGCAGCTCCCGACAGGGGAACACCGGGGAGCTGTTTTTT.

The chain uses TRBV5-1 and TRBJ1-1, with 7 positions matching TRBD1. The CDR3 runs 14 residues. V was clipped by 3 bases and J by 3 bases; unmatched bases: 5. Germline V gene lookup returns CDR1 SGHRS and CDR2 YFSETQ. CDR3 nucleotides: TGCGCCAGCAGCTCAGACAGGGTCTACACTGAAGCTTTCTTT. This translates into CASSSDRVYTEAFF. The entire variable domain, with the rest obtained from reference TRBV5-1 and TRBJ1-1, is as follows: KAGVTQTPRYLIKTRGQQVTLSCSPISGHRSVSWYQQTPGQGLQFLFEYFSETQRNKGNFPGRFSGRQFSNSRSEMNVSTLELGDSALYLCASSSDRVYTEAFFGQGTRLTVV.

This clone has a single count. V gene TRBV2 combines with J gene TRBJ2-1; TRBD1 agrees at 8 bases. V lost 2 bases to trimming and J lost 7 bases; unmatched junction nucleotides: 4. Germline CDR1 reads SNHLY; CDR2 reads FYNNEI. This CDR3 comprises 14 residues. CDR3 nucleotides: TGTGCCAGCAGTGAACAGGGGGCGCTGAATGAGCAGTTCTTC. Encoded protein: CASSEQGALNEQFF.

Only one count was recorded for this clone. Within the sample, other DNA sequences also encode this same CDR3. V and J are TRBV28 and TRBJ2-2; the D call may be TRBD1 or TRBD2 (6 bases each). The CDR3 totals 13 residues. CDR1 is MDHEN and CDR2 is SYDVKM in the germline V gene. Trimming removed 7 bases at V and 8 bases at J, with 14 bases between. Written as DNA, the CDR3 is TGTGCCAGCACGGGGGCGAGCACTGGGGAGCTGTTTTTT. This sequence encodes CASTGASTGELFF.

The rearrangement joins TRBV6-5 to TRBJ2-7; 7 nucleotides line up with TRBD2. The germline V gene encodes CDR1 MNHEY and CDR2 SVGAGI. The CDR3 is 15 residues long. V shed 6 bases and J 4 bases; nucleotides not matched to a gene: 12. The CDR3 sequence: CASRSPGLSGYEQYF. CDR3 coding DNA: TGTGCCAGCAGGTCCCCGGGACTATCAGGGTACGAGCAGTACTTC.

V gene TRBV6-1 combines with J gene TRBJ2-7; D assignment may be TRBD1 or TRBD2 (6 bases each). Germline CDR1 and CDR2: MNHNS and SASEGT. V lost 11 bases and J 0 bases, leaving 20 bases between the germline ends. This CDR3 region has 15 residues. CDR3 sequence reads: CAATSSGANSYEQYF. In DNA form, the CDR3 reads TGTGCCGCCACTTCCTCGGGGGCGAACTCCTACGAGCAGTACTTC.

The chain couples TRBV10-3 to TRBJ2-7, with a weak D call TRBD1 (5 bases). CDR3 length equals 19 residues. Germline CDR1 ENHRY, CDR2 SYGVKD. The V end lost 0 bases, the J end lost 3 bases, and 24 bases lay between the germline ends. CDR3 loop: CAISESFNRRKALFYEQYF. The CDR3 DNA is TGTGCCATCAGTGAGTCGTTTAACAGGAGAAAGGCCCTTTTCTACGAGCAGTACTTC.

This chain joins TRBV19 and TRBJ2-7; D possibly corresponds to TRBD2 (5 bases). The germline V gene encodes CDR1 LNHDA and CDR2 SQIVND (reference sequence). The CDR3 loop spans 13 amino acids. V gave up 3 bases and J gave up 5 bases, with 11 bases separating them. The CDR3 DNA follows: TGTGCCAGTAGTATCGGGAACAGCAACGAGCAGTACTTC. This gives the protein CASSIGNSNEQYF.

This chain joins TRBV11-3 and TRBJ1-1, with D perhaps matching TRBD1 (6 bases). The CDR3 loop spans 13 amino acids. The V gene's germline CDR1 is SGHNT and CDR2 YENEEA. With 5 bases removed from V and 6 bases from J, the gap between germline ends came to 13 bases. The CDR3 protein is CASSAQGTAEAFF. The CDR3 DNA is TGTGCCAGCAGCGCACAGGGTACCGCTGAAGCTTTCTTT. Combining the CDR3 with reference TRBV11-3 and TRBJ1-1 gives the whole variable domain EAGVVQSPRYKIIEKKQPVAFWCNPISGHNTLYWYLQNLGQGPELLIRYENEEAVDDSQLPKDRFSAERLKGVDSTLKIQPAELGDSAVYLCASSAQGTAEAFFGQGTRLTVV.

The rearrangement links TRBV6-1 to TRBJ2-7, with TRBD1 matching over 7 bases. V shed 0 bases and J 0 bases; nucleotides not matched to a gene: 8. Germline V lookup: CDR1 MNHNS, CDR2 SASEGT. This CDR3 is built from 17 residues. This chain's CDR3 is CASSEALTGVSSYEQYF. The CDR3 DNA follows: TGTGCCAGCAGTGAAGCTCTTACAGGGGTAAGCTCCTACGAGCAGTACTTC.

The V call is TRBV7-9, the J call TRBJ2-3; D unresolved. Trimming shortened V by 3 bases and J by 3 bases, and 10 bases separated the two germline ends. The germline V gene has CDR1 SEHNR and CDR2 FQNEAQ (reference sequence). The CDR3 length is 14 residues. The CDR3 sequence is CASSFYSTTDTQYF. The CDR3 coding sequence is TGTGCCAGCAGCTTTTACAGCACTACAGATACGCAGTATTTT.

This chain connects TRBV28 to TRBJ2-7; the D gene could be TRBD1 or TRBD2 (6 bases each). Germline V gene data show CDR1 as MDHEN and CDR2 as SYDVKM. This CDR3 has 15 amino acids. The V end was cut by 6 bases, the J end by 4 bases, with 19 bases between. CDR3 in DNA: TGTGCCAGCAGCGTAAAAGGGGGGCGCGCGTACGAGCAGTACTTC. Translation: CASSVKGGRAYEQYF.

This clone has a single count. The V call is TRBV7-2, the J call TRBJ2-1, with D possibly being TRBD1 (6 bases). The CDR3 contains 16 residues. Germline V CDR1 and CDR2: SGHTA, FQGNSA. Trimming shortened V by 5 bases and J by 0 bases, and 14 bases separated the two germline ends. The CDR3 DNA reads TGTGCCAGCAGCGTAACAGGGTTCAGCTCCTACAATGAGCAGTTCTTC. Residues: CASSVTGFSSYNEQFF.

To note about this clone: One end of the junction varies from germline; a read error may be responsible. This specimen includes other DNA sequences encoding the same CDR3. This chain connects TRBV19 to TRBJ1-2; possible D gene TRBD1, 5 bases. Germline CDR1 LNHDA, CDR2 SQIVND (reference sequence). The CDR3 is 14 residues long. DNA of the CDR3: TGTGCCAGCAGTAGACAGAAAACCTCTGGTGGCTACACCTTC. The encoded protein is CASSRQKTSGGYTF.

The chain has TRBV6-6 and TRBJ2-1; tentative D call: TRBD2 (6 bases). V was clipped by 8 bases and J by 7 bases, with 15 bases between them. This CDR3 contains 13 residues. The germline V gene encodes CDR1 MNHNY and CDR2 SVGAGI (reference sequence). In DNA form, the CDR3 reads TGTGCCAGCTCCCCCCGGGGGATAAATGAGCAGTTCTTC. Its translation is CASSPRGINEQFF.

The chain is built from TRBV9 and TRBJ1-3; D is unresolved. V shed 0 bases and J shed 4 bases, with 8 bases lying between them. Germline-derived CDR1 and CDR2 are SGDLS and YYNGEE. The CDR3 loop spans 14 amino acids. In DNA, the CDR3 is TGTGCCAGCAGCGTAGCGAAGAGAGGAAACACCATATATTTT. It specifies CASSVAKRGNTIYF. The variable domain in full, with the rest retrieved from reference TRBV9 and TRBJ1-3, is DSGVTQTPKHLITATGQRVTLRCSPRSGDLSVYWYQQSLDQGLQFLIQYYNGEERAKGNILERFSAQQFPDLHSELNLSSLELGDSALYFCASSVAKRGNTIYFGEGSWLTVV.

J is TRBJ1-2 and V is TRBV19, with a possible D match to TRBD1 (5 bases). Germline lookup yields CDR1 LNHDA and CDR2 SQIVND (reference sequence). V was pared by 4 bases and J by 6 bases, with 6 bases between. This CDR3 is 11 amino acids long. The CDR3: CASSRDDGYTF. The CDR3 DNA follows: TGTGCCAGTAGTAGGGACGATGGCTACACCTTC.

The V gene is TRBV6-1, the J gene TRBJ1-1; 11 nucleotides agree with TRBD1. Looked up from germline, CDR1 is MNHNS and CDR2 is SASEGT. The CDR3 loop spans 14 amino acids. V lost 4 bases, J lost 4 bases, and 2 bases stayed unmatched. CDR3 nucleotide sequence: TGTGCCAGCAGTGGGACAGGGGGCGGCACTGAAGCTTTCTTT. This encodes CASSGTGGGTEAFF.